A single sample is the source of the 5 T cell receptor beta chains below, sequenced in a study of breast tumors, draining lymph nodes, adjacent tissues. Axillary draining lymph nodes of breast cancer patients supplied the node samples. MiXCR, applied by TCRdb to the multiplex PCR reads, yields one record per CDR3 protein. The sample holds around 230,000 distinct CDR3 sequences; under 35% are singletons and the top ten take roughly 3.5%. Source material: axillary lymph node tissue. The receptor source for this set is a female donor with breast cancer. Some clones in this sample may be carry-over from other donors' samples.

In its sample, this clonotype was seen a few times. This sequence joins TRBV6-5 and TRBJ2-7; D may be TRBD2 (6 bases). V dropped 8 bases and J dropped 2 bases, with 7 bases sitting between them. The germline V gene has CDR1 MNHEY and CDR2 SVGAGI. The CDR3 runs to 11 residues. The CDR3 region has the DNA TGTGCCAGCGGAGGGGCCTACGAGCAGTACTTC. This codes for CASGGAYEQYF.

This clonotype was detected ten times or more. This chain's CDR3 is CASSQGQGETYEQYF. Here the CDR3 DNA reads TGCGCCAGCAGCCAAGGACAGGGGGAAACCTACGAGCAGTACTTC. The J gene is TRBJ2-7, the V gene TRBV4-1; 9 nucleotides line up with TRBD1. This CDR3 is 15 amino acids long. Trimming at V came to 1 base and at J to 2 bases, leaving 3 bases not matched to a gene. Germline V gene lookup returns CDR1 MGHRA and CDR2 YSYEKL.

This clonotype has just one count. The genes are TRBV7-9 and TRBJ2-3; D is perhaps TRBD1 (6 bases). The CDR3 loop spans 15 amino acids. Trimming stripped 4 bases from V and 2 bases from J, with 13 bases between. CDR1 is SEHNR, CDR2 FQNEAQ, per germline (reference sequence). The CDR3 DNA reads TGTGCCAGCAGCTCAGGACAGAGGGTCACAGATACGCAGTATTTT. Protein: CASSSGQRVTDTQYF.

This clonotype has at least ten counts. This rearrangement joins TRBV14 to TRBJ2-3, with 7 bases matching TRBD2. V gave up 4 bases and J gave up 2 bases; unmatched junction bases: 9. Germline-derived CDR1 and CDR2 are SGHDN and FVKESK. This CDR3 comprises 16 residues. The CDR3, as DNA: TGTGCCAGCAGCCCCCATAACGGACTAGTCACAGATACGCAGTATTTT. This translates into CASSPHNGLVTDTQYF. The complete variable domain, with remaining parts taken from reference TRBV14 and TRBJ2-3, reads EAGVTQFPSHSVIEKGQTVTLRCDPISGHDNLYWYRRVMGKEIKFLLHFVKESKQDESGMPNNRFLAERTGGTYSTLKVQPAELEDSGVYFCASSPHNGLVTDTQYFGPGTRLTVL.

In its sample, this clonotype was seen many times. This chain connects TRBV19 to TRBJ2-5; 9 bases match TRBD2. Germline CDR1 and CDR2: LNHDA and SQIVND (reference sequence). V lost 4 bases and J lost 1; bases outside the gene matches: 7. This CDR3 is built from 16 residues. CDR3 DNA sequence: TGTGCCAGTAGTACCCCCCGGCGGGGGGGCCAAGAGACCCAGTACTTC. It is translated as CASSTPRRGGQETQYF. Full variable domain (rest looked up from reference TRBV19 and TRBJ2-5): DGGITQSPKYLFRKEGQNVTLSCEQNLNHDAMYWYRQDPGQGLRLIYYSQIVNDFQKGDIAEGYSVSREKKESFPLTVTSAQKNPTAFYLCASSTPRRGGQETQYFGPGTRLLVL.